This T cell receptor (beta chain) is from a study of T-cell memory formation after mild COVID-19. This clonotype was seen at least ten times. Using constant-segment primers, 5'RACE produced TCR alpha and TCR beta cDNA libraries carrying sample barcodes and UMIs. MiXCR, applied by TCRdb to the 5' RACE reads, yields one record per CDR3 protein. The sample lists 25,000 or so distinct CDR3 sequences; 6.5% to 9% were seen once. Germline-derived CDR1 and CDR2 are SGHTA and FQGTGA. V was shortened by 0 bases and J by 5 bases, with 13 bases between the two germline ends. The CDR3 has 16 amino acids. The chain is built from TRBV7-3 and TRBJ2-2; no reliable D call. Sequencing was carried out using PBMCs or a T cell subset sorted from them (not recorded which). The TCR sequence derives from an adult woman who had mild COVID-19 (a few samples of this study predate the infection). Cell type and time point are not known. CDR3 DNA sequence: TGTGCCAGCAGCTTAACGGCCCGGCAAGGGACCGGGGAGCTGTTTTTT. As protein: CASSLTARQGTGELFF.